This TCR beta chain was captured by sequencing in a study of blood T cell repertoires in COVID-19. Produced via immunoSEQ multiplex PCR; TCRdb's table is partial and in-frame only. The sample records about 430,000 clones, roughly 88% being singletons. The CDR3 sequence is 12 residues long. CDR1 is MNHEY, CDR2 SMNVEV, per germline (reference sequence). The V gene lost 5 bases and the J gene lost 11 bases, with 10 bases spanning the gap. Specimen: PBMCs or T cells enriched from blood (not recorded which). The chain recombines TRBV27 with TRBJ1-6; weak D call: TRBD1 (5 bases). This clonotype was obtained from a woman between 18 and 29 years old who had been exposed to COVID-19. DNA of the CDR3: TGTGCCAGCAGTCCTAGGGGAACACCCCTCCACTTT. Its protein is CASSPRGTPLHF.